This T cell receptor beta chain is from a study of blood T cell repertoires in COVID-19. About the research overall: PBMCs, B-cell-depleted T cells, or T cells were the source of the cDNA or gDNA that made up the material.

This CDR3 is built from 14 residues. The germline V and J ends were trimmed by 2 bases and 0 bases, with 7 bases remaining between them. The germline gives CDR1 MNHEY, CDR2 SVGAGI. Generated by immunoSEQ multiplex PCR, the TCRdb table keeps only in-frame clones and is missing some. The sample contains 54,000 or so clones, over 75% of which appear only once. This sequence was found in a man older than 75 with COVID-19, enrolled during active disease. The chain links TRBV6-5 to TRBJ1-1; D remains unclear. Source material: peripheral blood. This chain's CDR3 is CASSYNYMNTEAFF. The CDR3 bases are TGTGCCAGCAGTTACAACTACATGAACACTGAAGCTTTCTTT.